A selection of T cell receptor beta chains follows, all from one sample in a study of cytomegalovirus exposure and HLA in healthy donors. Using immunoSEQ multiplex PCR, the repertoire was profiled, and TCRdb retains in-frame clones only, with some absent. The sample lists 150,000 to 200,000 clones, about 89% occurring once. Sequencing used PBMCs. Every receptor here comes from a young man in good health and CMV-seropositive. Both conserved end residues are part of each CDR3. D genes are given only for firm matches. Clone size, where shown, is once, few, many, or a class for clones that have expanded.

V gene: TRBV7-2; J gene: TRBJ2-5; clone size: NA; D gene: TRBD2; CDR3 protein: CASSLEGGGALETQYF; CDR3 DNA: TGTGCCAGCAGCTTAGAGGGCGGGGGGGCCTTGGAGACCCAGTACTTC
V gene: TRBV7-8; J gene: TRBJ2-7; clone size: many; D gene: TRBD2; CDR3 protein: CASSSASTSGFYEQYF; CDR3 DNA: TGTGCCAGCAGCTCGGCCTCGACTAGCGGGTTCTACGAGCAGTACTTC
V gene: TRBV7-8; J gene: TRBJ1-4; clone size: NA; D gene: TRBD1; CDR3 protein: CASSGQGPAGWLFF; CDR3 DNA: TGTGCCAGCAGCGGACAGGGGCCTGCGGGGTGGCTGTTTTTT
V gene: TRBV27; J gene: TRBJ1-1; clone size: NA; D gene: NA; CDR3 protein: CASLRGGEAFF; CDR3 DNA: TGTGCCAGCCTTAGGGGGGGAGAAGCTTTCTTT
V gene: TRBV28; J gene: TRBJ2-6; clone size: NA; D gene: NA; CDR3 protein: CASSPPGRANVLTF; CDR3 DNA: TGTGCCAGCAGTCCTCCCGGGAGGGCCAACGTCCTGACTTTC
V gene: TRBV5-6; J gene: TRBJ1-2; clone size: few; D gene: TRBD1; CDR3 protein: CASSPTGQALGGYTF; CDR3 DNA: TGTGCCAGCAGCCCTACGGGACAGGCATTGGGGGGCTACACCTTC
V gene: TRBV6-5; J gene: TRBJ1-2; clone size: NA; D gene: TRBD1; CDR3 protein: CASKLGTGNYGYTF; CDR3 DNA: TGTGCCAGCAAACTAGGGACAGGCAACTATGGCTACACCTTC
V gene: TRBV9; J gene: TRBJ1-4; clone size: NA; D gene: NA; CDR3 protein: CASSAGGGSNEKLFF; CDR3 DNA: TGTGCCAGCAGCGCGGGGGGCGGGAGTAATGAAAAACTGTTTTTT
V gene: TRBV9; J gene: TRBJ2-7; clone size: NA; D gene: NA; CDR3 protein: CASSAPSNEQYF; CDR3 DNA: TGTGCCAGCAGCGCGCCGAGCAACGAGCAGTACTTC
V gene: TRBV5-4; J gene: TRBJ2-7; clone size: few; D gene: TRBD1; CDR3 protein: CASSYTGADEQYF; CDR3 DNA: TGTGCCAGCAGCTACACAGGGGCGGACGAGCAGTACTTC
V gene: TRBV5-4; J gene: TRBJ1-2; clone size: NA; D gene: NA; CDR3 protein: CATQGDLGRYGYTF; CDR3 DNA: TGTGCCACCCAGGGTGACCTCGGACGCTATGGCTACACCTTC
V gene: TRBV19; J gene: TRBJ2-7; clone size: NA; D gene: TRBD2; CDR3 protein: CASSIRLAGVYEQYF; CDR3 DNA: TGTGCCAGTAGTATAAGGCTAGCGGGGGTCTACGAGCAGTACTTC
V gene: TRBV15; J gene: TRBJ2-2; clone size: NA; D gene: TRBD2; CDR3 protein: CATSRRGGRTGELFF; CDR3 DNA: TGTGCCACCAGCAGACGGGGGGGGCGCACCGGGGAGCTGTTTTTT
V gene: TRBV10-3; J gene: TRBJ2-1; clone size: NA; D gene: NA; CDR3 protein: CAIRRQSYNEQFF; CDR3 DNA: TGTGCCATCAGGAGACAGTCCTACAATGAGCAGTTCTTC
V gene: TRBV4-3; J gene: TRBJ2-3; clone size: NA; D gene: TRBD2; CDR3 protein: CASSQDGAGDTDTQYF; CDR3 DNA: TGCGCCAGCAGCCAAGATGGGGCGGGGGACACAGATACGCAGTATTTT
V gene: TRBV5-4; J gene: TRBJ2-2; clone size: NA; D gene: TRBD2; CDR3 protein: CASSLHSGETGELFF; CDR3 DNA: TGTGCCAGCAGCCTCCACAGCGGGGAAACCGGGGAGCTGTTTTTT
V gene: TRBV18; J gene: TRBJ2-1; clone size: few; D gene: TRBD2; CDR3 protein: CASSLAGSSYNEQFF; CDR3 DNA: TGTGCCAGCTCTCTAGCGGGGAGCTCCTACAATGAGCAGTTCTTC
V gene: TRBV2; J gene: TRBJ1-6; clone size: NA; D gene: NA; CDR3 protein: CASSVYGQQAPLHF; CDR3 DNA: TGTGCCAGCAGTGTGTACGGCCAGCAGGCACCCCTCCACTTT
V gene: TRBV11-3; J gene: TRBJ2-2; clone size: many; D gene: TRBD1; CDR3 protein: CASSPRQGGTGELFF; CDR3 DNA: TGTGCCAGCAGCCCCCGACAGGGGGGAACCGGGGAGCTGTTTTTT
V gene: TRBV19; J gene: TRBJ2-3; clone size: NA; D gene: TRBD2; CDR3 protein: CASRSGSLTDTQYF; CDR3 DNA: TGTGCCAGTAGGAGCGGGAGCTTGACAGATACGCAGTATTTT
V gene: TRBV9; J gene: TRBJ1-1; clone size: NA; D gene: TRBD1; CDR3 protein: CASSRTGGAGMNTEAFF; CDR3 DNA: TGTGCCAGCAGCAGAACAGGGGGCGCGGGAATGAACACTGAAGCTTTCTTT
V gene: TRBV28; J gene: TRBJ2-5; clone size: NA; D gene: TRBD2; CDR3 protein: CASSSSGRMETQYF; CDR3 DNA: TGTGCCAGCAGCTCTAGCGGGAGAATGGAGACCCAGTACTTC
V gene: TRBV18; J gene: TRBJ2-7; clone size: NA; D gene: TRBD2; CDR3 protein: CASSSTSGAYEQYF; CDR3 DNA: TGTGCCAGCTCATCAACTAGCGGGGCCTACGAGCAGTACTTC
V gene: TRBV2; J gene: TRBJ2-1; clone size: NA; D gene: TRBD1; CDR3 protein: CASHRQGGDEQFF; CDR3 DNA: TGTGCCAGCCATCGACAGGGCGGCGATGAGCAGTTCTTC
V gene: TRBV10-3; J gene: TRBJ2-2; clone size: NA; D gene: TRBD2; CDR3 protein: CAIRGGGANGELFF; CDR3 DNA: TGTGCCATCAGAGGCGGGGGGGCGAACGGGGAGCTGTTTTTT
V gene: TRBV12-5; J gene: TRBJ1-5; clone size: NA; D gene: NA; CDR3 protein: CASGVESNQPQHF; CDR3 DNA: TGTGCTAGTGGTGTCGAGAGTAATCAGCCCCAGCATTTT
V gene: TRBV4-3; J gene: TRBJ1-1; clone size: NA; D gene: NA; CDR3 protein: CASSQAPPTGTEAFF; CDR3 DNA: TGCGCCAGCAGCCAAGCACCCCCCACAGGGACTGAAGCTTTCTTT
V gene: TRBV18; J gene: TRBJ2-7; clone size: NA; D gene: TRBD1; CDR3 protein: CASSRSQGESWQYF; CDR3 DNA: TGTGCCAGCTCACGCAGCCAGGGGGAATCGTGGCAGTACTTC
V gene: TRBV6-5; J gene: TRBJ2-3; clone size: once; D gene: NA; CDR3 protein: CASSRRQASTDTQYF; CDR3 DNA: TGTGCCAGCAGCCGCCGACAGGCCAGCACAGATACGCAGTATTTT
V gene: TRBV5-6; J gene: TRBJ1-2; clone size: NA; D gene: NA; CDR3 protein: CASSEAHLSDRFYGYTF; CDR3 DNA: TGTGCCAGCAGCGAGGCCCACTTATCCGACAGATTCTATGGCTACACCTTC
V gene: TRBV5-1; J gene: TRBJ1-3; clone size: NA; D gene: NA; CDR3 protein: CASSKAAGSSGNTIYF; CDR3 DNA: TGCGCCAGCTCGAAAGCGGCGGGGAGCTCTGGAAACACCATATATTTT
V gene: TRBV27; J gene: TRBJ1-2; clone size: NA; D gene: NA; CDR3 protein: CASGSGAGYTF; CDR3 DNA: TGTGCCAGCGGCTCAGGGGCTGGCTACACCTTC
V gene: TRBV2; J gene: TRBJ2-5; clone size: NA; D gene: TRBD2; CDR3 protein: CASSEWGSGAKETQYF; CDR3 DNA: TGTGCCAGCAGTGAGTGGGGTAGCGGGGCTAAAGAGACCCAGTACTTC
V gene: TRBV9; J gene: TRBJ2-1; clone size: NA; D gene: NA; CDR3 protein: CASSALGSSYNEQFF; CDR3 DNA: TGTGCCAGCAGCGCCCTAGGAAGCTCCTACAATGAGCAGTTCTTC
V gene: TRBV7-8; J gene: TRBJ2-7; clone size: few; D gene: TRBD2; CDR3 protein: CASSSSGRGGSYEQYF; CDR3 DNA: TGTGCCAGCAGCTCTTCCGGGAGGGGGGGCTCCTACGAGCAGTACTTC
V gene: TRBV16; J gene: TRBJ1-2; clone size: NA; D gene: NA; CDR3 protein: CASSPLGQATNYGYTF; CDR3 DNA: TGTGCCAGCAGCCCGCTGGGACAAGCGACTAACTATGGCTACACCTTC
V gene: TRBV27; J gene: TRBJ1-2; clone size: NA; D gene: TRBD1; CDR3 protein: CASSSRIGTGIYGYTF; CDR3 DNA: TGTGCCAGCAGTTCCCGGATAGGGACAGGGATTTATGGCTACACCTTC
V gene: TRBV7-3; J gene: TRBJ1-1; clone size: NA; D gene: TRBD1; CDR3 protein: CASSSMTGTEAFF; CDR3 DNA: TGTGCCAGCAGCTCGATGACAGGGACTGAAGCTTTCTTT